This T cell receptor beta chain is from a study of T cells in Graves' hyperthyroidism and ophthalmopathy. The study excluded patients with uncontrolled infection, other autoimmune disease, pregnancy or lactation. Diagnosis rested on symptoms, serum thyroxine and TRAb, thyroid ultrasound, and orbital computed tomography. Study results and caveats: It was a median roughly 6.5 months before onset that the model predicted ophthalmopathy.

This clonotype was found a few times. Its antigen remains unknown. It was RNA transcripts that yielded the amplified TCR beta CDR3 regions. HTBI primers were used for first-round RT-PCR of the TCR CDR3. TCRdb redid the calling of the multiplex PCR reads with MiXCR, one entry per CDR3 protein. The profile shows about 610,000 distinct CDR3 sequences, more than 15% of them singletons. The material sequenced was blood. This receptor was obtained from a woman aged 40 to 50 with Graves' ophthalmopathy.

This CDR3 reads CAVGGGPSSPLHF. The CDR3 DNA reads as TGTGCCGTGGGTGGGGGCCCGAGTTCACCCCTCCACTTT. The rearrangement links TRBV6-1 to TRBJ1-6; the D gene is possibly TRBD1 (6 bases). CDR3 length equals 13 residues. V lost 11 bases, J lost 9 bases, and 17 bases lay in between. Germline V gene sequence: CDR1 MNHNS, CDR2 SASEGT.